The rows below give T cell receptor beta chains drawn from one sample of a study of blood T cell repertoires in COVID-19. Some clones are missing from TCRdb's copy, which holds only in-frame ones; the method was immunoSEQ multiplex PCR. This sample yields about 160,000 clones, of which about 81% are seen a single time; roughly a fifth belongs to the top ten. The sample taken for sequencing was peripheral blood. The origin of the receptors is an elderly woman with acute or convalescent COVID-19. Each CDR3 is given with its conserved first and last residue. D genes are given only for firm matches. Clone size is stated in some rows and not others, as once, few, many or a class when expanded.

-,TRBV7-2,TRBD1,TRBJ2-2,TGTGCCAGCAGGACTACCGGACAGGCCACCGGGGAGCTGTTTTTT,CASRTTGQATGELFF
few,TRBV23-1,-,TRBJ2-1,TGCGCCAGCAGTCACGGGCGGGGTTCCTACAATGAGCAGTTCTTC,CASSHGRGSYNEQFF
-,TRBV2,-,TRBJ1-4,TGTGCCAGCAGTAAAAGACCGCGATACGGGGAAAAACTGTTTTTT,CASSKRPRYGEKLFF
-,TRBV2,TRBD2,TRBJ2-1,TGTGCCAGCCGAGGGACTAGCGAGGCCAATGAGCAGTTCTTC,CASRGTSEANEQFF
few,TRBV19,-,TRBJ1-6,TGTGCCAGTAGTCCGACAGGACCAAATTCACCCCTCCACTTT,CASSPTGPNSPLHF
-,TRBV5-4,-,TRBJ1-1,TGTGCCAGCAGCTTGGAGGGGGATCCCGGCATTGAAGCTTTCTTT,CASSLEGDPGIEAFF
-,TRBV3-1/TRBV3-2,-,TRBJ1-3,TGTGCCAGCAGCCAGAGGTCGGCGAGCCTCTCTGGAAACACCATATATTTT,CASSQRSASLSGNTIYF
-,TRBV27,TRBD2,TRBJ2-7,TGTGCCAGCCAAGTCTCTCTAGCGGGAGGGCCCTGGGAGCAGTACTTC,CASQVSLAGGPWEQYF
-,TRBV6-5,-,TRBJ2-2,TGTGCCAGCACCCCGGACAGAGCAAACACCGGGGAGCTGTTTTTT,CASTPDRANTGELFF
-,TRBV19,TRBD1,TRBJ2-1,TGTGCCAGTACCCGAAAGGGAGCACAGGGGGAAGTGGTCTTC,CASTRKGAQGEVVF
-,TRBV4-2,TRBD1,TRBJ1-5,TGTGCCAGCAGCCAAGAAGGGACAGGGATCGAGCCCCAGCATTTT,CASSQEGTGIEPQHF
once,TRBV15,-,TRBJ2-4,TGTGCCACCAGCACTCCGGGAGCCCCCAATCAGTACTTC,CATSTPGAPNQYF
-,TRBV19,TRBD1,TRBJ1-1,TGTGCCAGTCAGGACAGGGCGTCGAACACTGAAGCTTTCTTT,CASQDRASNTEAFF
-,TRBV14,-,TRBJ1-4,TGTGCCAGCAGCCAAGTAAGCGTACCGAAGGTGTTTTTT,CASSQVSVPKVFF
-,TRBV7-2,TRBD1,TRBJ1-2,TGTGCCAGCAGCTCCACAACAGGGGGAAGCTATGGCTACACCTTC,CASSSTTGGSYGYTF
-,TRBV5-5,-,TRBJ2-5,TGTGCCAGCAGCCTGAAAGCTTTAGTGGGAGGCGAGACCCAGTACTTC,CASSLKALVGGETQYF
-,TRBV5-1,TRBD2,TRBJ2-3,TGCGCCAGCAGGGTGACTAGCGGGGGCCTATCCGTGGATACGCAGTATTTT,CASRVTSGGLSVDTQYF
-,TRBV7-9,-,TRBJ1-1,TGTGCCAGCAGTCACTCCAGGGGTGAAGCTTTCTTT,CASSHSRGEAFF
-,TRBV11-3,TRBD2,TRBJ2-5,TGTGCCAGCAGCCAAGAACCTTTGGGGAGCGGGGGGACCCAAGAGACCCAGTACTTC,CASSQEPLGSGGTQETQYF
-,TRBV7-9,TRBD1,TRBJ1-1,TGTGCCAGCAGCGCCCGGGACAGGGGGCTGACTGAAGCTTTCTTT,CASSARDRGLTEAFF
once,TRBV3-1/TRBV3-2,TRBD2,TRBJ2-1,TGTGCCAGCAGCTGGACTAGCGGGAGCCCCAATGAGCAGTTCTTC,CASSWTSGSPNEQFF
-,TRBV7-2,-,TRBJ1-2,TGTGCCAGCAGCCCGGGACAATTATCAAACTATGGCTACACCTTC,CASSPGQLSNYGYTF
-,TRBV7-6,TRBD2,TRBJ2-2,TGTGCCAGCAGCCCTACTAGCGGGTACACCGGGGAGCTGTTTTTT,CASSPTSGYTGELFF
-,TRBV18,-,TRBJ1-4,TGTGCCAGCTCACCTCAACAGGGTATGGGTGAAAAACTGTTTTTT,CASSPQQGMGEKLFF
-,TRBV6-5,TRBD2,TRBJ2-1,TGTGCCAGCCGGGACTACGACAATGAGCAGTTCTTC,CASRDYDNEQFF
-,TRBV6-6,-,TRBJ2-7,TGTGCCAGCAGCCGAATCCGGGTCGAGACAGCTTCTTCCTACGAGCAGTACTTC,CASSRIRVETASSYEQYF
-,TRBV5-1,TRBD1,TRBJ1-1,TGCGCCAGCAGCATAACAGGGGGAAACACTGAAGCTTTCTTT,CASSITGGNTEAFF
-,TRBV7-7,TRBD2,TRBJ2-1,TGTGCTAGCAGCTTACAGCGGGGGTCCTACAATGAGCAGTTCTTC,CASSLQRGSYNEQFF
few,TRBV6-6,TRBD2,TRBJ2-1,TGTGCCAGCAGTCTCCGACTAGCGGGAGTCCCTATGTGGTCCTACAATGAGCAGTTCTTC,CASSLRLAGVPMWSYNEQFF
-,TRBV15,TRBD1,TRBJ2-2,TGTGCCACCAGGGACAGGCAAAACACCGGGGAGCTGTTTTTT,CATRDRQNTGELFF
once,TRBV2,TRBD1,TRBJ1-5,TGTGCCAGCAGTGGGGACAGACTTAGCAATCAGCCCCAGCATTTT,CASSGDRLSNQPQHF
-,TRBV19,-,TRBJ1-6,TGTGCCAGTAACGAAGCAGGAAGGAATTCACCCCTCCACTTT,CASNEAGRNSPLHF
once,TRBV20-1,-,TRBJ2-2,TGCAGTGCCAAACCCGGCGGGGAGCTGTTTTTT,CSAKPGGELFF
once,TRBV5-5,-,TRBJ2-3,TGTGCCAGCAGCTTTAGCGCCCGCACAGATACGCAGTATTTT,CASSFSARTDTQYF
-,TRBV7-6,TRBD1,TRBJ1-2,TGTGCCAGCAGCTTGTCGGGACAGGGGAATTCTGGCTACACCTTC,CASSLSGQGNSGYTF
few,TRBV11-2,TRBD2,TRBJ2-2,TGTGCCAGCAGTTTTGCTGCCGGGACTAGAGACGGGGAGCTGTTTTTT,CASSFAAGTRDGELFF
-,TRBV4-2,TRBD2,TRBJ2-1,TGTGCCAGCAGCCAAGATGTTAGACTAGCGGGAAAAAATGAGCAGTTCTTC,CASSQDVRLAGKNEQFF
-,TRBV3-1/TRBV3-2,-,TRBJ1-6,TGTGCCAGCTCCCGGGGAGAAGGCTCCTATAATTCACCCCTCCACTTT,CASSRGEGSYNSPLHF
-,TRBV7-6,-,TRBJ2-7,TGTGCCAGCAGCCAAAGTTACAGGGCTCTGCAGTACTTC,CASSQSYRALQYF
-,TRBV7-6,TRBD2,TRBJ2-3,TGTGCCAGCAGCTTAAGAGCGGGGGGGGGAACAGATACGCAGTATTTT,CASSLRAGGGTDTQYF
once,TRBV19,-,TRBJ1-5,TGTGCCAGTAGTATGTGGGGGGGTCGGGGAGGAAGTCAGCCCCAGCATTTT,CASSMWGGRGGSQPQHF
-,TRBV7-9,-,TRBJ2-3,TGTGCCAGCAGCTCGTTAGTTGGCCCCCGGGGGGATACGCAGTATTTT,CASSSLVGPRGDTQYF
-,TRBV25-1,TRBD1,TRBJ1-1,TGTGCCAGCTCGGGACAGGTAGAAGCTTTCTTT,CASSGQVEAFF
-,TRBV7-9,TRBD1,TRBJ1-2,TGTGCCAGCAGCTTCCCTGGACAGGGGTATGGCTACACCTTC,CASSFPGQGYGYTF
once,TRBV7-2,TRBD1,TRBJ1-6,TGTGCCAGCAGCCGCTCAGGACAGGATTATAATTCACCCCTCCACTTT,CASSRSGQDYNSPLHF
-,TRBV5-1,-,TRBJ2-7,TGCGCCAGCAACCGCTCAAACTTTCCAGGGAAGCATCCCTACGAGCAGTACTTC,CASNRSNFPGKHPYEQYF
few,TRBV19,-,TRBJ1-1,TGTGCCAGTAGTCAGTTCGGCAGGTACACTGAAGCTTTCTTT,CASSQFGRYTEAFF
-,TRBV5-1,-,TRBJ1-6,TGCGCCAGCAGGGACAGTAGGTCACCCCTCCACTTT,CASRDSRSPLHF
once,TRBV21-1,-,TRBJ2-7,TGTGCCAGCAGCAAAGAGGAGATAGTTCGCTACGAGCAGTACTTC,CASSKEEIVRYEQYF
-,TRBV5-4,TRBD1,TRBJ2-7,TGTGCCAGCAGCTTGGATATCCCGACAGGGGCCTACGAGCAGTACTTC,CASSLDIPTGAYEQYF
-,TRBV29-1,TRBD2,TRBJ2-2,TGCAGCGCCAGGGCGTTGGAGCGGGGAAACACCGGGGAGCTGTTTTTT,CSARALERGNTGELFF
-,TRBV6-6,-,TRBJ2-2,TGTGCCAGCAACGGTTTCGGGAAGAACACCGGGGAGCTGTTTTTT,CASNGFGKNTGELFF
-,TRBV4-3,-,TRBJ2-7,TGCGCCAGCAGCCATGTTACGGGCGAGCAGTACTTC,CASSHVTGEQYF
-,TRBV30,-,TRBJ1-1,TGTGCCTGGGGTCAGGGTAGGAACACTGAAGCTTTCTTT,CAWGQGRNTEAFF
-,TRBV6-2/TRBV6-3,TRBD2,TRBJ2-7,TGTGCCAGCAGTTACTCGACTAGCGGGGGGGACTACGAGCAGTACTTC,CASSYSTSGGDYEQYF
-,TRBV11-3,TRBD1,TRBJ2-6,TGTGCCAGCAGCCCCGGGACAGGGTTCTCTGGGGCCAACGTCCTGACTTTC,CASSPGTGFSGANVLTF
-,TRBV12-5,-,TRBJ1-2,TGTGCTAGTGGTTTGTATCGGGGTGGCTACACCTTC,CASGLYRGGYTF